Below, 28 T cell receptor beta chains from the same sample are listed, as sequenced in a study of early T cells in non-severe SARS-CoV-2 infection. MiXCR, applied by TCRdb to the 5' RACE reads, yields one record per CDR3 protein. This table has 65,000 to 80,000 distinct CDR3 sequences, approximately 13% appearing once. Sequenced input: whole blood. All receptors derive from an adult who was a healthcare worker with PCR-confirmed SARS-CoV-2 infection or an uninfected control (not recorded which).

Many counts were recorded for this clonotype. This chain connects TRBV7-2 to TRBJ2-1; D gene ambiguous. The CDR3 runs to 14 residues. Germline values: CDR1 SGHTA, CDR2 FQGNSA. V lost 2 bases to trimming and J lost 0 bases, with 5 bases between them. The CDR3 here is CASSLFSSYNEQFF. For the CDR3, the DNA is TGTGCCAGCAGCTTATTTAGCTCCTACAATGAGCAGTTCTTC.

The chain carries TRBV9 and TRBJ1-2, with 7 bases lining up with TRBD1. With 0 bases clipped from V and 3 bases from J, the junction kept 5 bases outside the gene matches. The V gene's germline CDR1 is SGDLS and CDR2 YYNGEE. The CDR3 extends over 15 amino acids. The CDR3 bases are TGTGCCAGCAGCGTAGGGGCAGGGGGTTACTATGGCTACACCTTC. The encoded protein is CASSVGAGGYYGYTF.

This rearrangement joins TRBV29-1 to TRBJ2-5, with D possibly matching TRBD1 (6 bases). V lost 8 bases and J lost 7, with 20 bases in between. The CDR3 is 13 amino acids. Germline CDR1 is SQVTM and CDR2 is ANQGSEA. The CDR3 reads CSSRPQGLGTQYF. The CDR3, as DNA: TGCAGCTCCCGTCCACAGGGCTTAGGGACCCAGTACTTC.

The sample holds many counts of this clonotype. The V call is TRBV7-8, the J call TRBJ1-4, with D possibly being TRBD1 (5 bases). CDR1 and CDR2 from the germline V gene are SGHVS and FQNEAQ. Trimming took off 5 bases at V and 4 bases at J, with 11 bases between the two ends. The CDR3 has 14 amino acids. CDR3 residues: CASSQSGDNEKLFF. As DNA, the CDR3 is TGTGCCAGCAGCCAGTCGGGGGATAATGAAAAACTGTTTTTT.

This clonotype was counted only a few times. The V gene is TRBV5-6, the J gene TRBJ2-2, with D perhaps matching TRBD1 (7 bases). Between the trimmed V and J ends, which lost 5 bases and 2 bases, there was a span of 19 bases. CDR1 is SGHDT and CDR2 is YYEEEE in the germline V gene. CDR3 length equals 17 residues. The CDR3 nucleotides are TGTGCCAGCAGTCCGAGTCAGGGGGGCCCCAACACCGGGGAGCTGTTTTTT. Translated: CASSPSQGGPNTGELFF.

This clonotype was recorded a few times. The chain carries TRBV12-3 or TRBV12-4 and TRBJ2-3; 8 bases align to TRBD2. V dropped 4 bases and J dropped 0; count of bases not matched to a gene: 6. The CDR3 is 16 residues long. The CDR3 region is CASSYRGRTSTDTQYF. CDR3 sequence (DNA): TGTGCCAGCAGTTATCGCGGGAGGACTAGCACAGATACGCAGTATTTT.

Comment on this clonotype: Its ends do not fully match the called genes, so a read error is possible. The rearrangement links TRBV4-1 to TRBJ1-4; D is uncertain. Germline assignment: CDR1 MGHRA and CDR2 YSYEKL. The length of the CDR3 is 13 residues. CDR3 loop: CASGQFFNEKLFF. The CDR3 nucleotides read TGCGCCAGCGGCCAATTTTTTAATGAAAAACTGTTTTTT.

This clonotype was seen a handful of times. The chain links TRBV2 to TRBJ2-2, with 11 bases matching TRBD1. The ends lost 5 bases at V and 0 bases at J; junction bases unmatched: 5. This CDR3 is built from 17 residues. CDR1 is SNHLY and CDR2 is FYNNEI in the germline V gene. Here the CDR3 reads CASSPGQGGPNTGELFF. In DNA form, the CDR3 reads TGTGCCAGCAGTCCGGGACAGGGGGGACCGAACACCGGGGAGCTGTTTTTT.

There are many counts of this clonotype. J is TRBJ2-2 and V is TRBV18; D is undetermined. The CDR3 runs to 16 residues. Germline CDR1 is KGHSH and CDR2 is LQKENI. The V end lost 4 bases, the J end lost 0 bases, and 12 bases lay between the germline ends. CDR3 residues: CASSQRTSANTGELFF. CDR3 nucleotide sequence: TGTGCCAGCTCACAAAGGACCTCCGCGAACACCGGGGAGCTGTTTTTT.

CDR3 region: CASSSASSYNSPLHF. The CDR3 DNA is TGTGCCAGCAGCTCAGCGAGCTCCTATAATTCACCCCTCCACTTT. The gene calls are TRBV7-2 and TRBJ1-6; D unresolved. Germline CDR1 reads SGHTA; CDR2 reads FQGNSA. This CDR3 is built from 15 residues. V was pared by 4 bases and J by 0 bases, with 7 bases between.

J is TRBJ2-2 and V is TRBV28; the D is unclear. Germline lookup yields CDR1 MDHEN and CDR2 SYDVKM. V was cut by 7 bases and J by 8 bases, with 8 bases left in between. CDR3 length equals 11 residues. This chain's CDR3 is CASTHVGELFF. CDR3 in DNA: TGTGCCAGCACCCATGTGGGGGAGCTGTTTTTT.

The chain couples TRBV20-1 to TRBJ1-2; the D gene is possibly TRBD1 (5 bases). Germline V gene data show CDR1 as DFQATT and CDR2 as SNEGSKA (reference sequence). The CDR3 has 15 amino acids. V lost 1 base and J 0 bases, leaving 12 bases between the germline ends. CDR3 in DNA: TGCAGTGCTAGAGTCCCAGGGTTCCCTAACTATGGCTACACCTTC. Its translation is CSARVPGFPNYGYTF.

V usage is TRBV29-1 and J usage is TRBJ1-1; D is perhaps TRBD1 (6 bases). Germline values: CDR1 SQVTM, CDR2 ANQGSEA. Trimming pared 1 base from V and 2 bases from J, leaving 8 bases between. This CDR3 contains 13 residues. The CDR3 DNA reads TGCAGCGTTGAAGGGACAGTTAACACTGAAGCTTTCTTT. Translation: CSVEGTVNTEAFF.

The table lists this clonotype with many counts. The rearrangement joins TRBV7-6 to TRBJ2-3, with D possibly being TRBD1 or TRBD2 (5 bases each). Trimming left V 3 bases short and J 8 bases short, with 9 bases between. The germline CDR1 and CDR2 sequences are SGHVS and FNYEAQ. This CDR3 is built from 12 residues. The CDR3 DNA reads TGTGCCAGCAGCTTCACTAGGGGTACGCAGTATTTT. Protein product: CASSFTRGTQYF.

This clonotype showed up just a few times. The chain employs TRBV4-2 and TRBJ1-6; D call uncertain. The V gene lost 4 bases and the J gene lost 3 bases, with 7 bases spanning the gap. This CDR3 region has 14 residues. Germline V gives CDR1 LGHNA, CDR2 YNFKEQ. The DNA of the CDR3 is TGTGCCAGCAGCCCCGACAACTATAATTCACCCCTCCACTTT. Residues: CASSPDNYNSPLHF.

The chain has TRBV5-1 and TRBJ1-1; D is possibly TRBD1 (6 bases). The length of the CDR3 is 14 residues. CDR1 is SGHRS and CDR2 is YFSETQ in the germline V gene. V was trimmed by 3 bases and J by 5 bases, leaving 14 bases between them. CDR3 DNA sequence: TGCGCCAGCAGCTCCACAGGGCTGGGGACTGAAGCTTTCTTT. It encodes CASSSTGLGTEAFF.

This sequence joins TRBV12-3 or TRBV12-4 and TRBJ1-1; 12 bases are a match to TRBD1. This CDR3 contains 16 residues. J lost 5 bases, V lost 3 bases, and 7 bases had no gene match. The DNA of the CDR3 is TGTGCCAGCAGTTTGTGGGACAGGGGGCTTAAGACTGAAGCTTTCTTT. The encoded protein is CASSLWDRGLKTEAFF.

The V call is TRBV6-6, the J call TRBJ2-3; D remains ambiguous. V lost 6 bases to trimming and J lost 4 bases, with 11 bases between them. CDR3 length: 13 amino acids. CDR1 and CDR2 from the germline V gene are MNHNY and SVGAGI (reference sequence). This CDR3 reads CASSHGPSDTQYF. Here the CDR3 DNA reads TGTGCCAGCAGCCACGGACCGTCAGATACGCAGTATTTT.

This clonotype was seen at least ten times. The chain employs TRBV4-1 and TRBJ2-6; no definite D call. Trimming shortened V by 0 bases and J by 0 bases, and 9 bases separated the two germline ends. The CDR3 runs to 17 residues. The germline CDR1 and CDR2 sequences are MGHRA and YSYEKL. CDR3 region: CASSQDGTYSGANVLTF. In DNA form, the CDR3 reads TGCGCCAGCAGCCAAGATGGCACATACTCTGGGGCCAACGTCCTGACTTTC.

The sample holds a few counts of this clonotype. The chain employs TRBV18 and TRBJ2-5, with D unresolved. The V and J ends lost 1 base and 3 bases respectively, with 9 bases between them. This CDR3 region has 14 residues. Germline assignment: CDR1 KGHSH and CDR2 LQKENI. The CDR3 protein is CASSPRIKEETQYF. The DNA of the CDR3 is TGTGCCAGCTCACCACGGATAAAAGAAGAGACCCAGTACTTC.

Here the CDR3 DNA reads TGTGCCAGCAGCTTGGGACAGGGGCCGTTAGCTAACTATGGCTACACCTTC. Translated: CASSLGQGPLANYGYTF. The chain carries TRBV12-3 or TRBV12-4 and TRBJ1-2; 10 nucleotides match TRBD1. J was trimmed by 0 bases and V by 6 bases; bases with no gene match: 10. The CDR3 is 17 residues long.

As DNA, the CDR3 is TGTGCCAGCAGCGTAGCCCATGGGCGGCCAACAGATACGCAGTATTTT. This codes for CASSVAHGRPTDTQYF. The chain employs TRBV9 and TRBJ2-3; D remains unclear. Between the trimmed V and J ends, which lost 0 bases and 3 bases, there was a span of 14 bases. The germline CDR1 and CDR2 sequences are SGDLS and YYNGEE. There are 16 residues in the CDR3.

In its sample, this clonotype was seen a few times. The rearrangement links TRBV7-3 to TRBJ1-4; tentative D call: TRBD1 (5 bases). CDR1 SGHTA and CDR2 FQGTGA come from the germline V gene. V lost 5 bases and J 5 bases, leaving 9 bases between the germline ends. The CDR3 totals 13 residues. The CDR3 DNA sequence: TGTGCCAGCAGCCGACAGAAAAATGAAAAACTGTTTTTT. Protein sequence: CASSRQKNEKLFF.

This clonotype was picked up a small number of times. CDR3 nucleotides: TGTGCCAGCAGCACGTCGACAGGGTCAGGGGAAAAACTGTTTTTT. Amino acids: CASSTSTGSGEKLFF. This sequence joins TRBV7-9 and TRBJ1-4; 7 bases are a match to TRBD1. The CDR3 extends over 15 amino acids. V trimming: 5 bases; J trimming: 8 bases; junction bases outside the gene matches: 11. Germline V gene sequence: CDR1 SEHNR, CDR2 FQNEAQ (reference sequence).

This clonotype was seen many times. In nucleotides, the CDR3 is TGTGCCAGCAGGGATACTACAGCTAACTATGGCTACACCTTC. Protein product: CASRDTTANYGYTF. The chain employs TRBV2 and TRBJ1-2; D ambiguous. Trimming removed 6 bases from V and 0 bases from J, with 11 bases in between. The germline CDR1 and CDR2 sequences are SNHLY and FYNNEI. This CDR3 comprises 14 residues.

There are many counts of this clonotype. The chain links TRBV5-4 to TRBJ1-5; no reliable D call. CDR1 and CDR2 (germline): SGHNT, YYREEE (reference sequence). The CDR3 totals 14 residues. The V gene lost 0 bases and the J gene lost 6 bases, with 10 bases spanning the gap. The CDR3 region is CASSLDGSRQPQHF. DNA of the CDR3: TGTGCCAGCAGCTTGGACGGGAGTCGTCAGCCCCAGCATTTT. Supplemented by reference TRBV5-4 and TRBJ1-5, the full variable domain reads ETGVTQSPTHLIKTRGQQVTLRCSSQSGHNTVSWYQQALGQGPQFIFQYYREEENGRGNFPPRFSGLQFPNYSSELNVNALELDDSALYLCASSLDGSRQPQHFGDGTRLSIL.

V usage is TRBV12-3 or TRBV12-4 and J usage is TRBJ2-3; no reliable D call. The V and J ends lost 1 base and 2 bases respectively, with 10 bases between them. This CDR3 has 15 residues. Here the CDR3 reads CASSLVGRPTDTQYF. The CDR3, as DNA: TGTGCCAGCAGTTTAGTTGGCAGACCCACAGATACGCAGTATTTT.

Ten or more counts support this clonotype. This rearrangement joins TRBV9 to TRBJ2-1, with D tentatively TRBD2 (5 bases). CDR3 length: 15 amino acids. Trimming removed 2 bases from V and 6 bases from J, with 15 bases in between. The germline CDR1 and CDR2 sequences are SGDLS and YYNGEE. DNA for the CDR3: TGTGCCAGCAGCGTCTCCGGTACTAGGTCCAATGAGCAGTTCTTC. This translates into CASSVSGTRSNEQFF.